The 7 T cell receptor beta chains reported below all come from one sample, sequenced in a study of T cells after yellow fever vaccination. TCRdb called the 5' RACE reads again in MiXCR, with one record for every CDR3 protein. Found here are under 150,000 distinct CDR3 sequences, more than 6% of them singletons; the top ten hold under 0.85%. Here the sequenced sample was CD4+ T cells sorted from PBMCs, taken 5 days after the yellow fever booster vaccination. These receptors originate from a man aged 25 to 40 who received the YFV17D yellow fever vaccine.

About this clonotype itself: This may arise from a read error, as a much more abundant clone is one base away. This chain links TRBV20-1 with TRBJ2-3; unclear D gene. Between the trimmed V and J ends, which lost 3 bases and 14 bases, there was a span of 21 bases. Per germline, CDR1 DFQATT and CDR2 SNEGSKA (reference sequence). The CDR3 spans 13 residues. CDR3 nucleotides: TGCAGTGCTAGTGCCAAAATAGCACAGAAGAGGTATTTT. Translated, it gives CSASAKIAQKRYF.

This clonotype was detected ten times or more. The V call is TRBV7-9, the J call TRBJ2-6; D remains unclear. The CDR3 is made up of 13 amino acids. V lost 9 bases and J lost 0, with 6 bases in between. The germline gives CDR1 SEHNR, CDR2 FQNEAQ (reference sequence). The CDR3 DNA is TGTGCCAGTTCCATCTCTGGGGCCAACGTCCTGACTTTC. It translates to CASSISGANVLTF. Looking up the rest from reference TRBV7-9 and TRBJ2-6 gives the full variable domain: DTGVSQNPRHKITKRGQNVTFRCDPISEHNRLYWYRQTLGQGPEFLTYFQNEAQLEKSRLLSDRFSAERPKGSFSTLEIQRTEQGDSAMYLCASSISGANVLTFGAGSRLTVL.

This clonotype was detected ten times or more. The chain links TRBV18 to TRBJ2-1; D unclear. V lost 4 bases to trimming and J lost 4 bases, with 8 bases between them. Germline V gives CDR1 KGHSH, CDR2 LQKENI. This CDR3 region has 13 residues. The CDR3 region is CASSRQEYNEQFF. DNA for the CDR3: TGTGCCAGCTCACGCCAGGAGTACAATGAGCAGTTCTTC. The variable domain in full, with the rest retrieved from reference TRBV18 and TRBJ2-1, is NAGVMQNPRHLVRRRGQEARLRCSPMKGHSHVYWYRQLPEEGLKFMVYLQKENIIDESGMPKERFSAEFPKEGPSILRIQQVVRGDSAAYFCASSRQEYNEQFFGPGTRLTVL.

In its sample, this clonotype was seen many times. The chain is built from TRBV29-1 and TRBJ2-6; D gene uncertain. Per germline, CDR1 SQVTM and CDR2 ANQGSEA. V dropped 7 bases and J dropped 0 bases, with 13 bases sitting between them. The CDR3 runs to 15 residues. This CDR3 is CSAAAGSSGANVLTF. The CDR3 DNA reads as TGCAGCGCGGCAGCCGGAAGCTCTGGGGCCAACGTCCTGACTTTC.

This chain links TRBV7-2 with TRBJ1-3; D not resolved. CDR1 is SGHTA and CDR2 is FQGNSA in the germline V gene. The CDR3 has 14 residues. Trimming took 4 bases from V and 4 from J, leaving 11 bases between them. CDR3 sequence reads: CASSSAGSGNTIYF. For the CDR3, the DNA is TGTGCCAGCAGCTCTGCGGGATCCGGAAACACCATATATTTT.

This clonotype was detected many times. The CDR3 here is CASSLGPGGGSRVGANVLTF. CDR3 bases: TGTGCCAGCAGCTTAGGGCCTGGGGGCGGGAGTAGAGTCGGGGCCAACGTCCTGACTTTC. The genes are TRBV7-8 and TRBJ2-6; possibly TRBD2 for D (7 bases). The CDR3 is made up of 20 amino acids. Germline lookup yields CDR1 SGHVS and CDR2 FQNEAQ. The V and J ends lost 1 base and 4 bases respectively, with 23 bases between them. Full variable domain (missing parts from reference TRBV7-8 and TRBJ2-6): GAGVSQSPRYKVAKRGQDVALRCDPISGHVSLFWYQQALGQGPEFLTYFQNEAQLDKSGLPSDRFFAERPEGSVSTLKIQRTQQEDSAVYLCASSLGPGGGSRVGANVLTFGAGSRLTVL.

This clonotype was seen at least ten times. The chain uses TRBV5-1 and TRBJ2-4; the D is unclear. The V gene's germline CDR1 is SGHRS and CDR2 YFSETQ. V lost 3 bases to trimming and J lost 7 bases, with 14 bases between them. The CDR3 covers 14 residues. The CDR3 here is CASSSYSVGNIQYF. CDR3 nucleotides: TGCGCCAGCAGCTCCTACAGCGTGGGGAACATTCAGTACTTC.